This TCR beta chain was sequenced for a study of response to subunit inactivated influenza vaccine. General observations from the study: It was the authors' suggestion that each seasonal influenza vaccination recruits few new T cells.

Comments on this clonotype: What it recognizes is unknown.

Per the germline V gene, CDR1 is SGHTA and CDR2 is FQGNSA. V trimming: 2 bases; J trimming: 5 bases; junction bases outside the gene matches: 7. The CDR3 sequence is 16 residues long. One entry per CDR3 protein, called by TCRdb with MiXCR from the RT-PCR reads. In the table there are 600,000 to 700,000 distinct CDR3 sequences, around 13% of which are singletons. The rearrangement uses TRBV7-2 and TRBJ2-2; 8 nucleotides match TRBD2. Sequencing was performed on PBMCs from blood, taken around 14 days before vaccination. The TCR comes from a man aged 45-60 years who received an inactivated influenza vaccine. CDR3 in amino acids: CASSLRGIAGTGELFF. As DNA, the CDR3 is TGTGCCAGCAGCTTAAGGGGAATAGCGGGGACCGGGGAGCTGTTTTTT.